The entry that follows covers one TCR beta chain sequence. The source of the sample is a study of PD-L1 blockade in urothelial cancer. The protocol was immunoSEQ multiplex PCR, while the TCRdb copy is restricted to in-frame clones and leaves out a portion. The data contain fewer than 130,000 clones, approximately 86% of them singletons. The CDR3 is 15 residues long. CDR1 SGHAT and CDR2 FQNNGV come from the germline V gene. V was pared by 1 base and J by 5 bases, with 4 bases of the junction left unmatched. Specimen: PBMCs, collected around atezolizumab (anti-PD-L1) treatment. The origin of this receptor is a man aged 45 to 65 with urothelial cancer. The J gene is TRBJ1-1, the V gene TRBV11-2; 10 nucleotides agree with TRBD1. The CDR3 DNA follows: TGTGCCAGCAGCTTAGTTGGGACAGGGGTGACTGAAGCTTTCTTT. It encodes CASSLVGTGVTEAFF.